One and the same sample provided the 32 T cell receptor beta chains below, sequenced in a study of T-cell reconstitution after alpha-beta-depleted transplantation in children. Using unique molecular identifiers, the investigators prepared the TCRbeta library. TCRdb independently ran MiXCR on the PCR reads; one entry per CDR3 protein. The top ten hold over 0.95% of the sample, which has about 640,000 distinct CDR3 sequences, roughly 17% seen once. Specimen: PBMCs from the stem cell graft donor, collected from the stem cell graft. The receptors come from a human donor who donated a stem cell graft to a child with acute myeloid leukemia.

This chain uses TRBV3-1 with TRBJ2-3; TRBD2 matches 7 bases. J gave up 5 bases and V 0 bases, and 5 bases lay outside the gene matches. The CDR3 consists of 15 residues. CDR1 is LGHDT, CDR2 YNNKEL, per germline (reference sequence). DNA for the CDR3: TGTGCCAGCAGCCAAGATGCGGGGGTATTAGATACGCAGTATTTT. Its translation: CASSQDAGVLDTQYF.

This clonotype was picked up many times. V is TRBV20-1 and J is TRBJ2-1, with a weak D call TRBD2 (5 bases). There are 12 residues in the CDR3. Germline CDR1 reads DFQATT; CDR2 reads SNEGSKA (reference sequence). The V and J ends lost 6 bases and 4 bases respectively, with 10 bases between them. As DNA, the CDR3 is TGCAGTGCAACCACTAGTTACAATGAGCAGTTCTTC. Translating gives CSATTSYNEQFF.

This clonotype was recorded at least ten times. The V gene is TRBV7-9, the J gene TRBJ2-1, with D hard to call. V lost 4 bases, J lost 3 bases, and 7 bases lay in between. This CDR3 contains 13 residues. The germline CDR1 and CDR2 sequences are SEHNR and FQNEAQ (reference sequence). Here the CDR3 reads CASSSFDYNEQFF. The DNA for the CDR3 is TGTGCCAGCAGCTCGTTTGACTACAATGAGCAGTTCTTC.

This clonotype was seen repeatedly, ten times or more. This chain links TRBV11-2 with TRBJ2-3; D might be TRBD1 (5 bases). In germline, CDR1 is SGHAT, CDR2 FQNNGV. The CDR3 consists of 16 residues. V lost 4 bases and J lost 1, with 15 bases in between. This chain's CDR3 is CASSSTQGIGTDTQYF. CDR3 bases: TGTGCCAGCAGCTCGACGCAGGGAATAGGCACAGATACGCAGTATTTT.

The chain joins TRBV7-2 to TRBJ2-7; D unclear. The germline CDR1 and CDR2 sequences are SGHTA and FQGNSA. CDR3 size: 15 residues. V lost 1 base and J lost 2, with 12 bases in between. The CDR3 region is CASSLDISKAYEQYF. The CDR3, as DNA: TGTGCCAGCAGCTTAGACATATCGAAGGCCTACGAGCAGTACTTC.

This clonotype was counted between two and nine times. The J gene is TRBJ1-5, the V gene TRBV18; 7 bases are shared with TRBD1. Losses at the gene ends were 3 bases for V and 1 base for J; bases not matched to a gene: 6. This CDR3 comprises 16 residues. The germline V gene has CDR1 KGHSH and CDR2 LQKENI. CDR3: CASSPGTVRSNQPQHF. The CDR3 DNA follows: TGTGCCAGCTCACCCGGGACAGTGAGGAGCAATCAGCCCCAGCATTTT.

This clonotype was detected many times. The gene calls are TRBV20-1 and TRBJ2-3; 9 nucleotides align to TRBD2. The V and J ends lost 3 bases and 6 bases, in that order; junction bases with no gene match: 10. The CDR3 length is 15 residues. CDR1 and CDR2 from the germline V gene are DFQATT and SNEGSKA (reference sequence). The CDR3 nucleotides read TGCAGTGCTAGTTTCAGCGGGGGGAGAGGGGATACGCAGTATTTT. Protein product: CSASFSGGRGDTQYF.

A remark on this clonotype: The junction shows a germline mismatch at one end, possibly a read error. The rearrangement joins TRBV10-2 to TRBJ1-5, with no clear D. Germline assignment: CDR1 WSHSY and CDR2 SAAADI. The CDR3 is made up of 13 amino acids. The CDR3 sequence: CARSDPNRQPQHF. CDR3 nucleotides: TGCGCCAGAAGTGATCCCAATAGACAGCCCCAGCATTTT.

This clonotype was seen at least ten times. The chain employs TRBV20-1 and TRBJ2-7; 7 bases line up with TRBD1. The V segment lost 6 bases and the J segment 7 bases; nucleotides outside the gene matches: 9. This CDR3 is built from 12 residues. CDR1 DFQATT and CDR2 SNEGSKA come from the germline V gene (reference sequence). CDR3 in DNA: TGCAGTGCCACAGAGGGGGCGCGAGAGCAGTACGTC. It yields the protein CSATEGAREQYV.

This clonotype was seen many times. The rearrangement uses TRBV20-1 and TRBJ2-7; the D is unclear. Trimming took 0 bases from V and 4 from J, leaving 4 bases between them. This CDR3 region has 11 residues. Germline V gene sequence: CDR1 DFQATT, CDR2 SNEGSKA (reference sequence). The CDR3 coding sequence is TGCAGTGCTAGAGAGGGGTACGAGCAGTACTTC. Protein: CSAREGYEQYF.

The rearrangement uses TRBV11-2 and TRBJ2-3; D might be TRBD2 (6 bases). CDR3 length: 15 amino acids. V was cut by 8 bases and J by 2 bases, with 17 bases left in between. CDR1 and CDR2 from the germline V gene are SGHAT and FQNNGV. The CDR3 sequence: CASVQGGEYTDTQYF. The DNA of the CDR3 is TGTGCCAGCGTTCAGGGAGGAGAATACACAGATACGCAGTATTTT.

Many counts were recorded for this clonotype. The chain links TRBV7-9 to TRBJ1-1; no clear D gene. CDR3 length: 12 residues. Per the germline V gene, CDR1 is SEHNR and CDR2 is FQNEAQ (reference sequence). The V and J ends lost 5 bases and 8 bases respectively, with 12 bases between them. The CDR3, as DNA: TGTGCCAGCAGCCCTCACGGTGAAGAAGCTTTCTTT. This encodes CASSPHGEEAFF.

The V call is TRBV11-2, the J call TRBJ1-1, with TRBD1 matching 7 bases. This CDR3 has 15 residues. Trimming removed 5 bases from V and 2 bases from J; junction bases left unmatched: 8. The V gene's germline CDR1 is SGHAT and CDR2 FQNNGV. CDR3 residues: CASSQGGTINTEAFF. The CDR3 DNA reads as TGTGCCAGCAGCCAGGGGGGTACAATAAACACTGAAGCTTTCTTT.

This clonotype was counted only a few times. The rearrangement joins TRBV7-9 to TRBJ1-1; D gene uncertain. CDR1 and CDR2 (germline): SEHNR, FQNEAQ (reference sequence). The CDR3 is 14 residues long. Trimming took 2 bases from V and 1 from J, leaving 8 bases between them. In DNA form, the CDR3 reads TGTGCCAGCAGCTTAACACAGCAGAACACTGAAGCTTTCTTT. Amino acids: CASSLTQQNTEAFF.

With respect to this clonotype: It may be a read error: a sequence one base away is much more abundant. CDR3 in DNA: TGCAGTGCTAACGCACAGGGGGCTCCCTCCTACGAGCAGTACGTC. Translated: CSANAQGAPSYEQYV. This rearrangement joins TRBV20-1 to TRBJ2-7, with 9 bases identical to TRBD1. From germline, CDR1 is DFQATT and CDR2 SNEGSKA (reference sequence). This CDR3 is 15 amino acids long. The V segment lost 4 bases and the J segment 0 bases; nucleotides outside the gene matches: 7.

This clonotype has more than one count but fewer than ten. This sequence joins TRBV20-1 and TRBJ2-3; D gene unclear. This CDR3 is built from 18 residues. The V and J ends lost 3 bases and 3 bases respectively, with 25 bases between them. The V gene's germline CDR1 is DFQATT and CDR2 SNEGSKA (reference sequence). CDR3: CSARDSFPGVGRTDTQYF. In nucleotides, the CDR3 is TGCAGTGCTAGGGATTCCTTTCCTGGAGTTGGTCGGACAGATACGCAGTATTTT.

This clonotype was detected ten times or more. The rearrangement links TRBV4-3 to TRBJ2-5, with D perhaps TRBD1 or TRBD2 (5 bases each). The germline gives CDR1 LGHNA, CDR2 YSLEER. This CDR3 contains 15 residues. V lost 0 bases to trimming and J lost 4 bases, with 12 bases between them. Written as DNA, the CDR3 is TGCGCCAGCAGCCAAGACGGGACCCCAAGAGAGACCCAGTACTTC. Translated: CASSQDGTPRETQYF.

This clonotype was counted between two and nine times. The gene calls are TRBV5-5 and TRBJ1-4; D uncertain. Germline CDR1 reads SGHKS; CDR2 reads YYEKEE (reference sequence). This CDR3 has 14 residues. V was shortened by 0 bases and J by 8 bases, with 11 bases between the two germline ends. The CDR3 bases are TGTGCCAGCAGCTTGGATAAGGGTTGGGAAAAACTGTTTTTT. This gives the protein CASSLDKGWEKLFF.

This clonotype has ten or more counts. V is TRBV5-1 and J is TRBJ2-7; no clear D. The CDR3 totals 14 residues. The germline gives CDR1 SGHRS, CDR2 YFSETQ. Trimming removed 0 bases from V and 5 bases from J, with 12 bases in between. The CDR3 spells CASSLGGTFDEQYV. In nucleotides, the CDR3 is TGCGCCAGCAGCTTGGGGGGTACCTTCGACGAGCAGTACGTC.

This clonotype has a handful of counts. This chain links TRBV13 with TRBJ2-1, with 8 nucleotides matching TRBD1. V lost 3 bases to trimming and J lost 7 bases; unmatched junction nucleotides: 5. The CDR3 sequence is 14 residues long. CDR1 and CDR2 from the germline V gene are PRHDT and FYEKMQ (reference sequence). In DNA form, the CDR3 reads TGTGCCAGCAGCTTGTGGACAGGGATGAATGAGCAGTTCTTC. Protein sequence: CASSLWTGMNEQFF.

This chain links TRBV2 with TRBJ1-1; D uncertain. Trimming removed 0 bases from V and 9 bases from J, with 5 bases in between. Germline CDR1 is SNHLY and CDR2 is FYNNEI. CDR3 length: 11 residues. CDR3 loop: CASSEAPKAFF. CDR3 DNA: TGTGCCAGCAGTGAAGCCCCTAAAGCTTTCTTT.

There are many counts of this clonotype. The chain employs TRBV29-1 and TRBJ1-4; TRBD1 might be the D (5 bases). This CDR3 has 14 amino acids. V lost 4 bases and J 7 bases, leaving 16 bases between the germline ends. The germline CDR1 and CDR2 sequences are SQVTM and ANQGSEA. This chain's CDR3 is CSVAGGSLGEKLFF. For the CDR3, the DNA is TGCAGCGTTGCCGGGGGGTCTCTGGGTGAAAAACTGTTTTTT.

This sequence joins TRBV29-1 and TRBJ1-1; D is ambiguous. V was pared by 4 bases and J by 6 bases, with 15 bases between. The germline V gene has CDR1 SQVTM and CDR2 ANQGSEA. The CDR3 runs 13 residues. Here the CDR3 reads CSVVAEPTAEAFF. In nucleotides, the CDR3 is TGCAGCGTTGTTGCGGAACCTACTGCTGAAGCTTTCTTT.

The sample holds a few counts of this clonotype. This chain connects TRBV5-6 to TRBJ2-7; 7 bases agree with TRBD1. Germline CDR1 is SGHDT and CDR2 is YYEEEE. This CDR3 comprises 14 residues. V was pared by 7 bases and J by 0 bases, with 7 bases of the junction left unmatched. This chain's CDR3 is CASRRTGSSYEQYF. The CDR3 region has the DNA TGTGCCAGCCGGCGGACAGGTAGCTCCTACGAGCAGTACTTC.

The sample holds many counts of this clonotype. The V call is TRBV7-6, the J call TRBJ2-7; TRBD2 agrees at 9 bases. Losses at the gene ends were 1 base for V and 4 bases for J; bases not matched to a gene: 8. There are 16 residues in the CDR3. Germline CDR1 SGHVS, CDR2 FNYEAQ. The CDR3 bases are TGTGCCAGCAGCTTAGTCTCAGGACTAGCGTCTTACGAGCAGTACGTC. Protein sequence: CASSLVSGLASYEQYV.

About this clonotype itself: Compared with germline, one end of the junction differs, possibly owing to a read error. The gene calls are TRBV12-3 or TRBV12-4 and TRBJ2-4, with a possible D match to TRBD2 (5 bases). The CDR3 has 14 amino acids. In DNA, the CDR3 is TGTGCCGGCAGTTTGAGGGAGGCCAAAAACATTCAGTACTTC. It is translated as CAGSLREAKNIQYF.

This clonotype was seen ten or more times. This chain uses TRBV29-1 with TRBJ2-6; 8 bases agree with TRBD1. Per germline, CDR1 SQVTM and CDR2 ANQGSEA. CDR3 length: 15 amino acids. V lost 4 bases to trimming and J lost 0 bases; unmatched junction nucleotides: 2. The DNA for the CDR3 is TGCAGCGTTGGACAGGGGAGCTCTGGGGCCAACGTCCTGACTTTC. This encodes CSVGQGSSGANVLTF.

This clonotype turned up a few times. The chain uses TRBV21-1 and TRBJ2-2. TRBV21-1 constitutes a pseudogene. The CDR3 is 11 amino acids. The CDR3 nucleotides are TGTGCCAGCCCTGGCAACGGGGAGCTGTTTTTT. Amino acid sequence: CASPGNGELFF.

By share of the sample, this clonotype is medium-sized. V gene TRBV20-1 combines with J gene TRBJ2-3; TRBD2 might be the D (5 bases). The germline gives CDR1 DFQATT, CDR2 SNEGSKA (reference sequence). CDR3 length: 15 amino acids. V shed 4 bases and J shed 4 bases, with 18 bases lying between them. The CDR3 protein is CSANRLAETPDTQYF. CDR3 nucleotide sequence: TGCAGTGCTAACCGGCTAGCAGAAACACCAGATACGCAGTATTTT.

This clonotype was counted only a few times. V gene TRBV5-1 combines with J gene TRBJ2-2; 9 nucleotides align to TRBD1. Germline V gene data show CDR1 as SGHRS and CDR2 as YFSETQ. The CDR3 has 15 amino acids. The trim removed 4 bases at V and 5 bases at J, leaving 6 bases unmatched. DNA for the CDR3: TGCGCCAGCAGCCCCGGGACAGGGCAAACCGGGGAGCTGTTTTTT. It translates to CASSPGTGQTGELFF.

This clonotype showed up just a few times. The rearrangement links TRBV12-3 or TRBV12-4 to TRBJ2-2; possible D gene TRBD2, 6 bases. This CDR3 contains 16 residues. Deletions cut 3 bases from V and 8 bases from J, with 19 bases between. The CDR3 loop reads CASSFPSGGARGELFF. DNA of the CDR3: TGTGCCAGCAGTTTCCCCTCTGGCGGGGCCAGGGGGGAGCTGTTTTTT.

In this sample, this clonotype turned up a few times. The gene calls are TRBV4-1 and TRBJ2-4, with TRBD1 identical over 9 bases. The V gene end was trimmed by 1 base and the J gene end by 0 bases; junction bases not matched to a gene: 13. The CDR3 is made up of 20 amino acids. Germline CDR1 reads MGHRA; CDR2 reads YSYEKL. The CDR3 DNA reads TGCGCCAGCAGCCAAGCCCTCGGGACAGGGTTAAATCTAGCCAAAAACATTCAGTACTTC. This translates into CASSQALGTGLNLAKNIQYF.